The clone carrying this T cell receptor (beta chain) was detected only once. The CDR3 totals 15 residues. Germline values: CDR1 SGHTA, CDR2 FQGNSA. Trimming cost V 4 bases and J 6 bases, with 16 bases left between them. The sample belongs to a study of T cell responses to AZD1222 COVID-19 vaccine. Clones were sequenced by immunoSEQ multiplex PCR, and TCRdb holds only the in-frame ones, with some missing. The sample lists fewer than 150,000 clones; about 92% were seen once. The chain has TRBV7-2 and TRBJ2-1; D not resolved. The TCR sequence derives from an adult who received the AZD1222 COVID-19 vaccine. The sequencing here drew on peripheral blood, taken 28 days after the second AZD1222 dose. The CDR3 region is CASSSAWAGRNEQFF. CDR3 coding DNA: TGTGCCAGCAGCTCTGCGTGGGCCGGTCGCAATGAGCAGTTCTTC.